The TCR beta chain described here comes from a study of blood T cell repertoires in COVID-19. On the study more broadly: From the United States, Italy and Spain came samples of acute and convalescent COVID-19.

Source study methods: Amplification of reference gene primers provided the estimated nucleated cell counts. Sequencing used immunoSEQ multiplex PCR; TCRdb keeps in-frame clones, though not all of them. The V and J calls and clone size are taken from that table; D and trimming were inferred from the DNA. The table records around 70,000 clones, approximately 89% of them present only once. Trimming removed 6 bases at V and 0 bases at J, with 15 bases between. Per the germline V gene, CDR1 is MNHEY and CDR2 is SMNVEV (reference sequence). This CDR3 has 16 residues. The sample comprised peripheral blood. The chain has TRBV27 and TRBJ2-1; D uncertain. The receptor was isolated from a woman aged 60 to 75 with active COVID-19. The CDR3 protein is CASRLDSSSSYNEQFF. CDR3 in DNA: TGTGCCAGCAGGCTAGACTCTTCTAGCTCCTACAATGAGCAGTTCTTC.